Shown below are 14 T cell receptor beta chains from a single sample sequenced in a study of cytotoxic CD8 clonotypes in ibrutinib-treated CLL. Profiling relied on immunoSEQ multiplex PCR, and the TCRdb table lists in-frame clones only, not all of them. This sample yields 65,000 to 85,000 clones, of which around 78% are seen a single time; more than 35% belongs to the top ten. The sequences come from PBMCs, collected after 24 months of ibrutinib treatment. The receptors here all came from a human donor with chronic lymphocytic leukemia.

The chain uses TRBV9 and TRBJ2-3; possibly TRBD2 for D (6 bases). This CDR3 region has 14 residues. V was clipped by 0 bases and J by 4 bases, with 9 bases between them. Germline loops: CDR1 SGDLS, CDR2 YYNGEE. The CDR3 DNA is TGTGCCAGCAGCGTAGTACCGGGAGCAGATACGCAGTATTTT. Its protein is CASSVVPGADTQYF.

CDR3 loop: CASSLAAGGLGEQYF. In nucleotides, the CDR3 is TGTGCCAGCAGCTTAGCGGCGGGAGGGCTGGGGGAGCAGTACTTC. The chain combines TRBV7-2 with TRBJ2-7; 9 bases map to TRBD2. The germline V gene has CDR1 SGHTA and CDR2 FQGNSA. CDR3 size: 15 residues. The V and J ends lost 0 bases and 7 bases, in that order; junction bases with no gene match: 7.

The CDR3 region is CASRPTTGVQPQHF. The CDR3 nucleotides are TGTGCCAGCAGACCCACTACAGGGGTTCAGCCCCAGCATTTT. The V call is TRBV6-5, the J call TRBJ1-5, with 7 bases identical to TRBD1. CDR1 MNHEY and CDR2 SVGAGI come from the germline V gene. This CDR3 contains 14 residues. The V segment lost 6 bases and the J segment 6 bases; nucleotides outside the gene matches: 8.

The table lists this clone with a count of one. V is TRBV5-5 and J is TRBJ2-7; a weak D match, TRBD1 (5 bases). Trimming pared 7 bases from V and 4 bases from J, leaving 21 bases between. Per germline, CDR1 SGHKS and CDR2 YYEKEE (reference sequence). CDR3 size: 15 residues. CDR3 coding DNA: TGTGCCAGCCAGGGTCGGGTCAGTACCCCTTACGAGCAGTACTTC. Amino acids: CASQGRVSTPYEQYF.

This clone was counted once. V gene TRBV19 combines with J gene TRBJ1-1; 7 bases fit TRBD1. Germline trimming cut 2 bases from V and 3 bases from J; bases unmatched to any gene: 3. Germline-derived CDR1 and CDR2 are LNHDA and SQIVND (reference sequence). The CDR3 sequence is 14 residues long. This CDR3 is CASSIQGGYTEAFF. CDR3 DNA: TGTGCCAGTAGTATACAGGGGGGGTACACTGAAGCTTTCTTT.

The rearrangement links TRBV19 to TRBJ1-5; D may be TRBD1 (5 bases). The CDR3 loop spans 15 amino acids. CDR1 LNHDA and CDR2 SQIVND come from the germline V gene (reference sequence). Trimming stripped 5 bases from V and 3 bases from J, with 14 bases between. CDR3 in DNA: TGTGCCAGTAGTGCAAACTACAGGTCCAATCAGCCCCAGCATTTT. Protein product: CASSANYRSNQPQHF.

This rearrangement joins TRBV7-3 to TRBJ2-5; 8 nucleotides line up with TRBD2. The CDR3 extends over 15 amino acids. CDR1 and CDR2 (germline): SGHTA, FQGTGA. With V trimmed by 4 bases and J by 4 bases, 8 bases remained unmatched. CDR3: CASSSTGLVGETQYF. The CDR3 bases are TGTGCCAGCAGCTCAACGGGACTAGTAGGAGAGACCCAGTACTTC.

The J gene is TRBJ1-1, the V gene TRBV11-2; TRBD1 matches 12 bases. Germline CDR1 reads SGHAT; CDR2 reads FQNNGV. The length of the CDR3 is 17 residues. Trimming took 1 base from V and 6 from J; bases not matched to a gene: 9. CDR3 loop: CASSLVRGQGARAEAFF. CDR3 coding DNA: TGTGCCAGCAGCTTAGTTCGGGGACAGGGGGCGCGTGCTGAAGCTTTCTTT.

The chain has TRBV9 and TRBJ1-3; TRBD1 is a possible D gene (5 bases). CDR3 length: 15 amino acids. V gave up 4 bases and J gave up 4 bases, with 15 bases separating them. Germline-derived CDR1 and CDR2 are SGDLS and YYNGEE. CDR3 residues: CASSPAPGRGNTIYF. The CDR3 nucleotides are TGTGCCAGCAGCCCCGCCCCAGGGAGAGGAAACACCATATATTTT.

V gene TRBV5-8 combines with J gene TRBJ2-3, with D perhaps TRBD1 (5 bases). The CDR3 has 17 residues. V lost 4 bases and J lost 1, with 19 bases in between. Looked up from germline, CDR1 is SGHTS and CDR2 is YDEGEE. The chain's CDR3 is CASSLGQGLGGTDTQYF. The CDR3 coding sequence is TGTGCCAGCAGCCTGGGGCAGGGCCTTGGGGGCACAGATACGCAGTATTTT.

V usage is TRBV13 and J usage is TRBJ2-3, with D perhaps TRBD1 or TRBD2 (5 bases each). Trimming removed 3 bases from V and 2 bases from J, with 18 bases in between. This CDR3 has 17 amino acids. Germline CDR1 PRHDT, CDR2 FYEKMQ (reference sequence). The CDR3 DNA reads as TGTGCCAGCAGCTTCCGGGGCTCCCACCTTCCCACAGATACGCAGTATTTT. Translating it yields CASSFRGSHLPTDTQYF.

The chain recombines TRBV28 with TRBJ2-1; maybe TRBD1 (6 bases). Germline V gives CDR1 MDHEN, CDR2 SYDVKM. With 4 bases removed from V and 6 bases from J, the gap between germline ends came to 22 bases. The CDR3 is made up of 17 amino acids. The chain's CDR3 is CASSWFDRRKVSNEQFF. CDR3 sequence (DNA): TGTGCCAGCAGTTGGTTCGACAGGAGAAAAGTCTCCAATGAGCAGTTCTTC.

Worth noting for this clone: Other DNA sequences within the sample encode an identical CDR3. The chain is built from TRBV2 and TRBJ2-7, with D tentatively TRBD1 (5 bases). Germline lookup yields CDR1 SNHLY and CDR2 FYNNEI. The V gene lost 6 bases and the J gene lost 6 bases, with 6 bases spanning the gap. CDR3 length equals 10 residues. The CDR3, as DNA: TGTGCCAGCAGCAGGGTCGAGCAGTACTTC. Its protein is CASSRVEQYF.

The genes are TRBV29-1 and TRBJ2-7, with 9 bases that match TRBD1. The CDR3 sequence is 14 residues long. V shed 6 bases and J 6 bases; nucleotides not matched to a gene: 12. The germline gives CDR1 SQVTM, CDR2 ANQGSEA. The CDR3 DNA sequence: TGCAGCGTGGCCATGACAGGGGGAGGTTCCGAGCAGTACTTC. It is translated as CSVAMTGGGSEQYF.